This T cell receptor beta chain is from a study of radiotherapy plus CTLA-4 blockade in lung cancer (dated by TCRdb to between 2017 and 2018). With respect to the entire study: Among enrolled patients, approximately 17% had an objective response and 30% to 40% reached disease control.

This clone was observed a few times. This clone's antigen is unknown. Base qualities are missing; no much larger clone stands one base away. What the work shows at the level of the full study, not this receptor alone: After treatment with radiotherapy and ipilimumab, TCR clones that originated in tumors expanded in peripheral blood. The strongest predictors of response were reported to be early dynamic shifts in blood T cell clones along with a rise in serum interferon-beta following radiation.

In this study, focal radiation therapy paired with CTLA-4 blockade (ipilimumab) was tested in patients who had chemo-refractory metastatic non-small-cell lung cancer. The library was made by the immunoSEQ multiplex PCR assay. The table comes from immuneACCESS by way of TCRdb, which keeps in-frame sequences with V and J called. Part of the clones is missing from these tables; in studies checked, under half for an unresolved V gene and the rest for unknown reasons. Present in this sample are about 68,000 clones, 79% of which were seen just once. The top ten clonotypes cover 8.5% to 10% of the sample. Reading the germline V gene (reference sequence) gives CDR1 GTSNPN and CDR2 SVGIG. The CDR3 covers 13 residues, taking in both the cysteine and the phenylalanine. Only the CDR3 region is kept as DNA, spanning 39 bases read in frame from base 1. Between the V and J ends, shortened by 0 bases and 5 bases respectively, the junction contains 10 bases.

The sequenced sample was peripheral blood, obtained from a patient treated with radiotherapy plus ipilimumab. Here the chain combines TRBV30 and TRBJ1-2, with the D gene call left open. The TCR sequence derives from a human donor with non-small cell lung cancer who had a complete response to radiotherapy plus ipilimumab. The sequenced DNA is TGTGCCTGGAGTGTACGGTCCCCGTATGGCTACACCTTC. It specifies CAWSVRSPYGYTF.